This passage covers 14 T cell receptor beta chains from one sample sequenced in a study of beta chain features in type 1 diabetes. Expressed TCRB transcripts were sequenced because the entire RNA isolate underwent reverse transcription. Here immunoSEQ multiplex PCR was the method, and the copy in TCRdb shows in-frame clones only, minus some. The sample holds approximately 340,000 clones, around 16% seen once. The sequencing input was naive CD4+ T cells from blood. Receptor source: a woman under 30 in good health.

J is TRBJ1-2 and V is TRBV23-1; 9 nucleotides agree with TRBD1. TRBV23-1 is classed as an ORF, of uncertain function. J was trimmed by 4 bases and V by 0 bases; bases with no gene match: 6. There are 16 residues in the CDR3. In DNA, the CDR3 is TGCGCCAGCAGTCAATCGGAGGACAGGGGACTCTATGGCTACACCTTC. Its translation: CASSQSEDRGLYGYTF.

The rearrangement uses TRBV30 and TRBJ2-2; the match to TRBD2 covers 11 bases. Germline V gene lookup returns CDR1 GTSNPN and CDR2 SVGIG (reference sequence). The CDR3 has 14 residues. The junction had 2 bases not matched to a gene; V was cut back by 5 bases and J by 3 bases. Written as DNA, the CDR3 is TGTGCCTGGGAGGGACTAGCGGACACCGGGGAGCTGTTTTTT. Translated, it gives CAWEGLADTGELFF.

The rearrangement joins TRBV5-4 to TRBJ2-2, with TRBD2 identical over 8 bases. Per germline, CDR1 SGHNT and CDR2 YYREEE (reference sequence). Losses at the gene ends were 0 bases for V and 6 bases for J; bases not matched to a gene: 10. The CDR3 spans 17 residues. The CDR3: CASSLDIAGSASGELFF. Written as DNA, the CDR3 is TGTGCCAGCAGCTTGGATATAGCGGGGAGTGCTTCCGGGGAGCTGTTTTTT.

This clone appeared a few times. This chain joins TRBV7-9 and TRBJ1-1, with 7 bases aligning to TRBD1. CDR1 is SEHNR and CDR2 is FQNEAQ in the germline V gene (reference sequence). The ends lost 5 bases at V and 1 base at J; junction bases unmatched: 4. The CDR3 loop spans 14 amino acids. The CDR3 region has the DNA TGTGCCAGCAGCCAGGGACAGAGGAACACTGAAGCTTTCTTT. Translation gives CASSQGQRNTEAFF.

CDR3 protein: CASSQDKSQPQHF. The CDR3 nucleotides read TGTGCCAGCAGCCAAGATAAGAGTCAGCCCCAGCATTTT. The rearrangement links TRBV4-2 to TRBJ1-5; no firm D call. CDR1 is LGHNA and CDR2 is YNFKEQ in the germline V gene. With 0 bases removed from V and 6 bases from J, the gap between germline ends came to 6 bases. The CDR3 contains 13 residues.

The CDR3 region is CASSLTPTSVAYNEQFF. For the CDR3, the DNA is TGTGCCAGCAGCTTAACTCCGACTAGCGTCGCCTACAATGAGCAGTTCTTC. This chain uses TRBV5-6 with TRBJ2-1; 8 bases are a match to TRBD2. Germline V gene lookup returns CDR1 SGHDT and CDR2 YYEEEE. The V segment lost 2 bases and the J segment 2 bases; nucleotides outside the gene matches: 9. The CDR3 is 17 amino acids.

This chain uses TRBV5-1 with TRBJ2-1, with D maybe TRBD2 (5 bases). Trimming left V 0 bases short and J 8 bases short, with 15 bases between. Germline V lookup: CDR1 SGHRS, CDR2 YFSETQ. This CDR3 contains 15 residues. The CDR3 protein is CASSLGTARRDEQFF. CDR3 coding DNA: TGCGCCAGCAGCTTGGGGACTGCTCGTAGGGATGAGCAGTTCTTC.

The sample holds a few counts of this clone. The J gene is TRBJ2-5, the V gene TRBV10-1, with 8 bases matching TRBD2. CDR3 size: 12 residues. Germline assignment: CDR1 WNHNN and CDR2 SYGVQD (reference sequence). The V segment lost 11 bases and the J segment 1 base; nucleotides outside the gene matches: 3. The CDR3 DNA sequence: TGCGCCTCCGGGACTAGCCAAGAGACCCAGTACTTC. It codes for CASGTSQETQYF.

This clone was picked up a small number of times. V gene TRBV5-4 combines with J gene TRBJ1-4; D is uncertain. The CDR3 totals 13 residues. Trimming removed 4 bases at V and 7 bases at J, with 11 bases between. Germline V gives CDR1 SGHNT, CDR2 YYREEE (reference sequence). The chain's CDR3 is CASSPGRIEKLFF. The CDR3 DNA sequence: TGTGCCAGCAGCCCCGGGAGGATTGAAAAACTGTTTTTT.

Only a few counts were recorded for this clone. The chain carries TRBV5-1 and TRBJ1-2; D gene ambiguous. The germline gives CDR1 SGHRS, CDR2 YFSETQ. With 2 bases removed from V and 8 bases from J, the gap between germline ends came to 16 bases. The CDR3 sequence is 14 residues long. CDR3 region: CASSLSASGGGYTF. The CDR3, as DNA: TGCGCCAGCAGCTTATCCGCGTCAGGAGGGGGCTACACCTTC. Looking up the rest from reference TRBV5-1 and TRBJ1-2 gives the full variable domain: KAGVTQTPRYLIKTRGQQVTLSCSPISGHRSVSWYQQTPGQGLQFLFEYFSETQRNKGNFPGRFSGRQFSNSRSEMNVSTLELGDSALYLCASSLSASGGGYTFGSGTRLTVV.

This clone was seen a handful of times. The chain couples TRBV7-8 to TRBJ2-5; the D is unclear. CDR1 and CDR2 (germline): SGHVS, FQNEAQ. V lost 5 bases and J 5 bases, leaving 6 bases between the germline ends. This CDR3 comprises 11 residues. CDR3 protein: CASSPMETQYF. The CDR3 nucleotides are TGTGCCAGCAGCCCAATGGAGACCCAGTACTTC.

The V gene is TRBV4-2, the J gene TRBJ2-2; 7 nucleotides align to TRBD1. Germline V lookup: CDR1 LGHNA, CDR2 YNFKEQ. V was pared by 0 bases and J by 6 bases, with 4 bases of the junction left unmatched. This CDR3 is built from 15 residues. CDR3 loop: CASSQDRQGAGELFF. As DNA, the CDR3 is TGTGCCAGCAGCCAAGATCGGCAGGGGGCCGGGGAGCTGTTTTTT.

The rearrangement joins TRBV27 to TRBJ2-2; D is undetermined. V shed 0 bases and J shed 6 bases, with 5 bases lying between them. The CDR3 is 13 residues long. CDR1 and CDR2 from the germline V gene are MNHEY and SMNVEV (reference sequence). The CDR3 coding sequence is TGTGCCAGCAGTTTATCACGGTCCGGGGAGCTGTTTTTT. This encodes CASSLSRSGELFF.

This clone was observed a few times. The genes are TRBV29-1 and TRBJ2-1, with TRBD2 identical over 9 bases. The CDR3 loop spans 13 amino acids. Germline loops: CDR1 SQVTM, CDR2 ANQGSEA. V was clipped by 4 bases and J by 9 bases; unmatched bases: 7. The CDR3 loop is CSVVAGGLGEQFF. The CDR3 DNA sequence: TGCAGCGTTGTCGCGGGAGGGTTGGGTGAGCAGTTCTTC.